The present entry profiles one TCR beta chain with its context. The antigen remains undetermined. TCRdb reprocessed the 5' RACE reads with MiXCR, giving one entry per CDR3 protein. The sample lists just over 350,000 distinct CDR3 sequences, roughly an eighth occurring once. The sample originates from a study of T-cell memory formation after mild COVID-19. Study-wide results and caveats: For contracting clones, CD4+ ones sat mainly in CM and EM, CD8+ in EMRA. Pre-infection memory showed some responding clones, and this suggested that cross-reactive memory joined.

CDR1 and CDR2 from the germline V gene are MGHRA and YSYEKL. The V segment lost 1 base and the J segment 2 bases; nucleotides outside the gene matches: 4. The CDR3 consists of 16 residues. Sequenced material: PBMCs or a T cell subset sorted from them (not recorded which). This chain uses TRBV4-1 with TRBJ2-5; TRBD2 aligns across 10 bases. The receptor's source is a man in his late teens or twenties who had mild COVID-19 (a few samples of this study predate the infection). Cell type and time point are not known. The CDR3 region is CASSQGPSGGQETQYF. In DNA, the CDR3 is TGCGCCAGCAGCCAAGGCCCTAGCGGGGGTCAAGAGACCCAGTACTTC.